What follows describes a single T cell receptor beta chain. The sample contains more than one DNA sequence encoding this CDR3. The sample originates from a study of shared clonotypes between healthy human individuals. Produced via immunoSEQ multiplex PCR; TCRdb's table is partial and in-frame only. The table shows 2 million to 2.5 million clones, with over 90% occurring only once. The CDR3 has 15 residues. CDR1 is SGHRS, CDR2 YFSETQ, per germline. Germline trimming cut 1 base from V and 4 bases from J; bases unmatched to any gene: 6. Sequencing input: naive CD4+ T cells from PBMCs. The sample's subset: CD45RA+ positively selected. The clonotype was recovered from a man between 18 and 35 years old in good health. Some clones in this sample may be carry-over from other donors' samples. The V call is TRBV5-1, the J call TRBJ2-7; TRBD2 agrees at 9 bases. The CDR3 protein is CASSLSLAGPYEQYF. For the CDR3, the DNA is TGCGCCAGCAGCTTGAGCCTAGCGGGACCGTACGAGCAGTACTTC.